Included here is one TCR beta chain sequence, with context. Its recognized antigen is unknown. One base away there is no much larger clone; base qualities are not given. The instrument was an Illumina NovaSeq 6000. cDNA libraries for TCRalpha and TCRbeta were prepared by 5'RACE using constant-segment primers, with sample barcodes and unique molecular identifiers added. RNA was extracted from every sample with Trizol reagent. Libraries were amplified in two PCR steps, with a second sample barcode and Illumina TruSeq adapters added in the second step. Sequencing of libraries was performed on an Illumina NovaSeq with 2 x 150 bp paired-end reads. On the study's bioinformatics: With migec v1.2.7, reads were demultiplexed and then collapsed into UMI-guided consensus sequences. With mixcr v2.1.11, UMI consensuses were aligned to TRA and TRB V and J templates and assembled into clonotypes. A clonotype was counted as expanded or contracted only when both edgeR and NoisET called the clonotype significant, with the noise models trained on biological replicates. edgeR calls used a false discovery rate-adjusted p below 0.01 and a log2 fold-change threshold of 1. PCA with hierarchical clustering of max-normalized trajectories of the 1000 most abundant clonotypes was used as exploratory dynamics analysis. Each responding clone was given a CD4 or CD8 phenotype based on the CD4+ and CD8+ repertoires, which had been sequenced separately. TCRdb reanalyzed the raw reads on its own, using fastp at Q25 for trimming and MiXCR for clone calling, and kept in-frame beta chains. Records with the same CDR3 protein are collapsed into one entry carrying the most frequent genes and DNA. The V and J calls here are based on TCRdb, not the publication. This sample lists 580,000 or so distinct CDR3 sequences; approximately 15% were detected once. In total, the top ten clones hold roughly 8% of the sample.

PBMCs were isolated by Ficoll-Paque density gradient centrifugation. The data were taken from a study of T-cell memory formation after mild COVID-19 (dated by TCRdb to about 2021). Turning to the overall study: TCR sequence clusters from the two donors were largely donor specific. Longitudinal TCRalpha and TCRbeta repertoire sequencing tracked T-cell clones expanding and contracting after mild COVID-19 in a couple of donors. The cohort was made up of two young adult volunteers, one female and one male, who were previously healthy. Results and caveats for the whole study, not just this receptor: Contracting CD4+ clones turned up mainly in the CM and EM memory subsets, whereas EMRA was where CD8+ clones were enriched. Clones that contracted from day 15 to 85 showed balanced CD4/CD8 phenotypes, whereas a second wave of clones that expanded from day 15 to 37 leaned towards CD4+. The second-wave clones that peaked on day 37 were not confirmed to be SARS-CoV-2 specific. Some responding clones were detected in pre-infection memory, suggesting pre-existing cross-reactive memory T cells joined the SARS-CoV-2 response. Only a couple of mild cases were covered by the study, and larger cohorts that include severe cases with pre-infection samples were considered necessary.

Deletion took 4 bases off V and 6 bases off J, with a span of 21 bases between the germline ends. The CDR3 measures 16 amino acids from cysteine to phenylalanine. Only CDR3 DNA remains: 48 bases, in frame from the first base. CDR1 and CDR2 were assigned from the germline V gene as SGHTA and FQGTGA. The TCR sequence derives from an adult woman who had mild COVID-19 (a few samples of this study predate the infection). The sample titles of this study are shuffled in the database, so cell type and time point are left out; the donor was told from shared clones. The V and J segments used are TRBV7-3 and TRBJ1-2; the best D guess is TRBD1, with 5 bases matching. The sample taken for sequencing was PBMCs or a T cell subset sorted from them (not recorded which). The nucleotides are TGTGCCAGCAGCTCGATGGGGACGGAGTTTTTGGATGGCTACACCTTC. Its product reads: CASSSMGTEFLDGYTF.